Below, 21 T cell receptor beta chains from the same sample are listed, as sequenced in a study of blood T cells in healthy people across ages. With a J-beta primer mix and a sample-barcoded 5' primer, a second PCR ran 7 to 11 cycles. TCRdb reprocessed the 5' RACE reads with MiXCR, giving one entry per CDR3 protein. The sample consists of around 870,000 distinct CDR3 sequences, more than 25% of them appearing once. Sequenced input: blood. The receptors were sampled from a woman older than 75 in good health.

This clonotype occurred many times. J is TRBJ2-7 and V is TRBV20-1, with a tentative D call TRBD2 (7 bases). CDR1 and CDR2 (germline): DFQATT, SNEGSKA (reference sequence). This CDR3 is built from 14 residues. The V gene lost 8 bases and the J gene lost 0 bases, with 17 bases spanning the gap. This chain's CDR3 is CSIQEGGSSYEQYF. The CDR3 region has the DNA TGCAGTATCCAAGAGGGGGGGAGCTCCTACGAGCAGTACTTC.

This clonotype was observed at least ten times. The chain joins TRBV5-1 to TRBJ2-6; 7 bases agree with TRBD1. The CDR3 is made up of 17 amino acids. The V segment lost 2 bases and the J segment 0 bases; nucleotides outside the gene matches: 5. Germline CDR1 SGHRS, CDR2 YFSETQ. DNA for the CDR3: TGCGCCAGCAGCTTAGCAGGGGGATTCTCTGGGGCCAACGTCCTGACTTTC. It is translated as CASSLAGGFSGANVLTF.

This sequence joins TRBV11-2 and TRBJ1-6; D remains unclear. V was trimmed by 2 bases and J by 9 bases, leaving 11 bases between them. This CDR3 contains 14 residues. CDR1 and CDR2 (germline): SGHAT, FQNNGV. The CDR3 DNA sequence: TGTGCCAGCAGCTTATTTACAACCGGTTCACCCCTCCACTTT. This sequence encodes CASSLFTTGSPLHF. Using reference TRBV11-2 and TRBJ1-6 for the parts outside the CDR3, the full variable domain is EAGVAQSPRYKIIEKRQSVAFWCNPISGHATLYWYQQILGQGPKLLIQFQNNGVVDDSQLPKDRFSAERLKGVDSTLKIQPAKLEDSAVYLCASSLFTTGSPLHFGNGTRLTVT.

This clonotype was counted many times. The chain employs TRBV3-1 and TRBJ2-6; D may correspond to TRBD1 or TRBD2 (6 bases each). The CDR3 contains 18 residues. V lost 2 bases, J lost 0 bases, and 14 bases lay in between. Germline-derived CDR1 and CDR2 are LGHDT and YNNKEL (reference sequence). The CDR3 coding sequence is TGTGCCAGCAGCCAAAGGGGGGCTGCACGCTCTGGGGCCAACGTCCTGACTTTC. Protein product: CASSQRGAARSGANVLTF. The full variable domain, in which reference TRBV3-1 and TRBJ2-6 provide the parts outside the CDR3, is DTAVSQTPKYLVTQMGNDKSIKCEQNLGHDTMYWYKQDSKKFLKIMFSYNNKELIINETVPNRFSPKSPDKAHLNLHINSLELGDSAVYFCASSQRGAARSGANVLTFGAGSRLTVL.

Only a few counts were recorded for this clonotype. This may stem from a read error, because a much larger clone lies one nucleotide away. J is TRBJ2-7 and V is TRBV6-2 or TRBV6-3; D is tentatively TRBD1 or TRBD2 (6 bases each). Deletions cut 8 bases from V and 10 bases from J, with 24 bases between. The CDR3 loop spans 14 amino acids. CDR1 is MNHEY, CDR2 SVGEGT, per germline. CDR3 DNA: TGTGCCAGCGGAACGTCGACAGGAGGGGCCCCCCAGTACTTC. It yields the protein CASGTSTGGAPQYF.

About this clonotype itself: This could be a read error, since a much larger clone is one nucleotide away. The chain combines TRBV12-3 or TRBV12-4 with TRBJ2-3; 8 positions agree with TRBD1. The CDR3 has 15 amino acids. The CDR3 nucleotides are TGTGCCAGCAGTTTAGGGACAGGGCACACAGATGCGCAGTATTTT. Protein product: CASSLGTGHTDAQYF.

V is TRBV6-6 and J is TRBJ2-3; either TRBD1 or TRBD2 may supply D (5 bases each). Germline lookup yields CDR1 MNHNY and CDR2 SVGAGI (reference sequence). With 2 bases removed from V and 5 bases from J, the gap between germline ends came to 11 bases. The CDR3 sequence is 14 residues long. Here the CDR3 reads CASSYGGVEDTQYF. The CDR3, as DNA: TGTGCCAGCAGTTACGGGGGTGTAGAAGATACGCAGTATTTT.

With respect to this clonotype: One end of the junction is discordant with germline, which a read error may explain. V usage is TRBV7-8 and J usage is TRBJ2-4, with a possible D match to TRBD2 (6 bases). The better agreement between TRBJ2-5 and the DNA end casts doubt on the J call. Germline CDR1 is SGHVS and CDR2 is FQNEAQ. The CDR3 runs 17 residues. The DNA of the CDR3 is TGCGCCGGCAGCTCCCTCCTAGCAGGAGGGGCGGGCAAGACCCAGTACTTC. It encodes CAGSSLLAGGAGKTQYF.

Only a few counts were recorded for this clonotype. The chain is built from TRBV7-9 and TRBJ2-3; TRBD1 matches at 10 bases. Unmatched junction bases numbered 4, after V lost 3 bases and J lost 1 base. Germline V gene sequence: CDR1 SEHNR, CDR2 FQNEAQ (reference sequence). The CDR3 totals 16 residues. The CDR3 DNA reads as TGTGCCAGCAGCTTGGGGACAGGGGTGGGCACAGATACGCAGTATTTT. This encodes CASSLGTGVGTDTQYF.

The table lists this clonotype with many counts. The rearrangement links TRBV12-3 or TRBV12-4 to TRBJ1-4; 7 nucleotides line up with TRBD1. The CDR3 covers 14 residues. Unmatched junction bases numbered 5, after V lost 5 bases and J lost 5 bases. CDR3 nucleotides: TGTGCCAGCAGTCCGACAGGGTTGAATGAAAAACTGTTTTTT. Translated: CASSPTGLNEKLFF.

The CDR3, as DNA: TGCAGCGTTGATCCCCTAGCGGGAGCAGCATTTGAGCAGTTCTTC. This codes for CSVDPLAGAAFEQFF. V is TRBV29-1 and J is TRBJ2-1; 10 bases line up with TRBD2. Per the germline V gene, CDR1 is SQVTM and CDR2 is ANQGSEA. J was trimmed by 9 bases and V by 3 bases; bases with no gene match: 11. This CDR3 region has 15 residues.

A note on this clonotype: A much larger clone lies a single base off, so this may be a read error. J is TRBJ2-5 and V is TRBV5-1, with D possibly TRBD2 on 6 matching bases. CDR1 and CDR2 (germline): SGHRS, YFSETQ. The CDR3 has 15 amino acids. As DNA, the CDR3 is TGCGCCAGCAGCTTCGCGACAGACCGCGGGGAGACCCGGTACTTC. As protein: CASSFATDRGETRYF.

The chain has TRBV4-1 and TRBJ1-2, with 7 bases fitting TRBD1. CDR1 and CDR2 (germline): MGHRA, YSYEKL. V shed 1 base, J shed 8 bases, and the junction held 19 bases outside the gene matches. This CDR3 is 18 amino acids long. CDR3 loop: CASSQVEGPGGLSGGYTF. For the CDR3, the DNA is TGCGCCAGCAGCCAAGTTGAAGGGCCAGGGGGTCTATCGGGCGGCTACACCTTC.

The CDR3 region is CASGLWEKTEAFF. The CDR3 nucleotides are TGTGCTAGTGGTTTGTGGGAGAAGACTGAAGCTTTCTTT. The chain recombines TRBV12-5 with TRBJ1-1; D not resolved. The length of the CDR3 is 13 residues. V shed 2 bases and J shed 5 bases, with 9 bases lying between them. Germline V lookup: CDR1 LGHNT, CDR2 FRNRAP.

This clonotype was counted ten times or more. This chain joins TRBV20-1 and TRBJ1-5; TRBD1 matches 11 bases. Germline V gives CDR1 DFQATT, CDR2 SNEGSKA (reference sequence). The CDR3 is 17 residues long. Trimming removed 0 bases from V and 1 base from J; junction bases left unmatched: 5. The CDR3: CSARDPRTGGSNQPQHF. The CDR3 DNA is TGCAGTGCTAGAGATCCCCGGACAGGGGGCAGCAATCAGCCCCAGCATTTT.

This clonotype was picked up many times. V usage is TRBV12-3 or TRBV12-4 and J usage is TRBJ2-3; 7 nucleotides agree with TRBD1. The V and J ends lost 7 bases and 6 bases, in that order; junction bases with no gene match: 16. This CDR3 contains 16 residues. The CDR3 DNA is TGTGCCAGCACTACCGGGACAGCCTGGCCCGTGGATACGCAGTATTTT. Its protein is CASTTGTAWPVDTQYF.

The chain has TRBV5-1 and TRBJ1-1; D may be TRBD1 (5 bases). The CDR3 loop spans 13 amino acids. Germline V gene data show CDR1 as SGHRS and CDR2 as YFSETQ. V gave up 4 bases and J gave up 5 bases, with 12 bases separating them. The CDR3 loop reads CASSPRDLTEAFF. As DNA, the CDR3 is TGCGCCAGCAGCCCCCGGGACTTGACTGAAGCTTTCTTT.

A note on this clonotype: This may be a read error: a much more frequent sequence differs by one nucleotide. The rearrangement joins TRBV7-2 to TRBJ2-7; 12 bases align to TRBD2. Unmatched junction bases numbered 10, after V lost 0 bases and J lost 4 bases. This CDR3 is 18 amino acids long. The germline V gene has CDR1 SGHTA and CDR2 FQGNSA. The CDR3 reads CTSSLAFLAGGRGYEQYF. The CDR3 DNA sequence: TGTACCAGCAGCTTAGCGTTCCTAGCGGGGGGGCGGGGTTACGAGCAGTACTTC.

This rearrangement joins TRBV12-3 or TRBV12-4 to TRBJ2-1, with TRBD2 matching 8 bases. There are 15 residues in the CDR3. V dropped 6 bases and J dropped 3; count of bases not matched to a gene: 7. The CDR3 reads CASRGRSGGYNEQFF. The CDR3, as DNA: TGTGCCAGCAGAGGACGCAGCGGGGGCTACAATGAGCAGTTCTTC.

The V gene is TRBV20-1, the J gene TRBJ1-3; no clear D gene. V was clipped by 0 bases and J by 4 bases, with 13 bases between them. Per germline, CDR1 DFQATT and CDR2 SNEGSKA (reference sequence). The CDR3 extends over 15 amino acids. The CDR3 bases are TGCAGTGCTAGAGATAGGAACGAAGTAGGAAACACCATATATTTT. It encodes CSARDRNEVGNTIYF.

Turning to this clonotype: One end of the junction fails to match germline, which may point to a read error. The chain uses TRBV18 and TRBJ2-3, with TRBD1 matching over 7 bases. CDR3 length equals 13 residues. Germline CDR1 reads KGHSH; CDR2 reads LQKENI. CDR3 amino acids: CTSSLGQKETQYF. The CDR3 DNA reads as TGTACCAGCTCACTGGGACAGAAAGAGACCCAGTACTTT. The complete variable domain, with remaining parts taken from reference TRBV18 and TRBJ2-3, reads NAGVMQNPRHLVRRRGQEARLRCSPMKGHSHVYWYRQLPEEGLKFMVYLQKENIIDESGMPKERFSAEFPKEGPSILRIQQVVRGDSAAYFCTSSLGQKETQYFGPGTRLTVL.